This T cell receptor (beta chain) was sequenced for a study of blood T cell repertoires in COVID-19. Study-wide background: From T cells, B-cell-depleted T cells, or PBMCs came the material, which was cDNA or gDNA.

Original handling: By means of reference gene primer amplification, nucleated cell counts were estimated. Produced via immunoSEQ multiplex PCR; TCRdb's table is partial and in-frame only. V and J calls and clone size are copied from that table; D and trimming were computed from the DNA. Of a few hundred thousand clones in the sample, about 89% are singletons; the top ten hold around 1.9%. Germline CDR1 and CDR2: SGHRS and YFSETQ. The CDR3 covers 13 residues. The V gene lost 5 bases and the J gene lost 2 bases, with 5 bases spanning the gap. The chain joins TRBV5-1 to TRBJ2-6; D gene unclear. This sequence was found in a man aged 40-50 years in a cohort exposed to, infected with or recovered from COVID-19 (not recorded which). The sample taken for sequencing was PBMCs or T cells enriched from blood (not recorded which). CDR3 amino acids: CASREPGANVLTF. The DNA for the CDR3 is TGCGCCAGCAGGGAGCCTGGGGCCAACGTCCTGACTTTC.